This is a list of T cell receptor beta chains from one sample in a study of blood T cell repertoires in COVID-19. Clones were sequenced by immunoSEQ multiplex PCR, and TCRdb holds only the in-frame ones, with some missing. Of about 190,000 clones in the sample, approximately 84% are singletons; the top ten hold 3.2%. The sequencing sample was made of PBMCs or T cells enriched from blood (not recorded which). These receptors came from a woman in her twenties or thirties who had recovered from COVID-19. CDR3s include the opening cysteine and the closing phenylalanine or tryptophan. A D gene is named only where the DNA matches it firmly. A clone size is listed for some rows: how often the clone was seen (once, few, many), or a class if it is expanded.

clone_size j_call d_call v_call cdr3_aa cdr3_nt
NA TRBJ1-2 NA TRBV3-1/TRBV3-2 CASSPQASIIAGYTF TGTGCCAGCAGCCCCCAGGCGTCGATCATTGCGGGCTACACCTTC
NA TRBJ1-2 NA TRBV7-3 CASSQDSSYGYTF TGTGCCAGCAGCCAGGACAGCTCCTATGGCTACACCTTC
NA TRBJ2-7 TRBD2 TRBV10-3 CAISAGLAASYEQYF TGTGCCATCAGTGCCGGACTAGCGGCTTCCTACGAGCAGTACTTC
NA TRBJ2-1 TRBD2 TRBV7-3 CASSSHPLGSGRPNEQFF TGTGCCAGCAGCTCGCACCCCCTGGGCAGCGGGAGGCCCAATGAGCAGTTCTTC
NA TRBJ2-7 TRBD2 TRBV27 CASSRLAGGGQYF TGTGCCAGCAGTAGGCTAGCGGGAGGGGGGCAGTACTTC
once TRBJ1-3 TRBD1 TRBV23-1 CASGDRDFGNTIYF TGCGCCAGCGGGGACAGGGACTTTGGAAACACCATATATTTT
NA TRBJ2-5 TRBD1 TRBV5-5 CASSLMVVRQGQETQYF TGTGCCAGCAGCTTGATGGTGGTTCGACAGGGCCAAGAGACCCAGTACTTC
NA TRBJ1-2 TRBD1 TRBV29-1 CSVGGGAHYGYTF TGCAGCGTTGGAGGGGGCGCCCACTATGGCTACACCTTC
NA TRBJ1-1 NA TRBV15 CATSHPPTRGHGRKNTEAFF TGTGCCACCAGCCATCCCCCTACCCGAGGCCACGGGAGGAAGAACACTGAAGCTTTCTTT
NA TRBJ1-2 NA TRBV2 CASSEGRGGGGYTF TGTGCCAGCAGTGAGGGGAGGGGAGGTGGTGGCTACACCTTC
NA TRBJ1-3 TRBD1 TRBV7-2 CASSSDRYSGNTIYF TGTGCCAGCAGCTCGGACAGGTATTCTGGAAACACCATATATTTT
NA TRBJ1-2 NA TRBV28 CASSSTSGGLYNYGYTF TGTGCCAGCAGCTCCACTTCCGGAGGGCTGTATAACTATGGCTACACCTTC
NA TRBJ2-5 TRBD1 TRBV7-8 CASRNRGREETQYF TGTGCCAGCCGAAACAGGGGGCGAGAAGAGACCCAGTACTTC
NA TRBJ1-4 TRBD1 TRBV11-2 CASSSNRGVGEKLFF TGTGCCAGCAGCTCGAACAGGGGAGTAGGAGAAAAACTGTTTTTT
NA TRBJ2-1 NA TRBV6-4 CASSRTNYSSYNEQFF TGTGCCAGCAGTCGGACAAATTACAGCTCCTACAATGAGCAGTTCTTC
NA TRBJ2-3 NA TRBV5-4 CASSLGAGGTDTQYF TGTGCCAGCAGCTTGGGGGCAGGGGGGACAGATACGCAGTATTTT
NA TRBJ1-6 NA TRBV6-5 CASSSDLTSPLHF TGTGCCAGCAGTTCGGACTTAACCTCACCCCTCCACTTT